These T cell receptor beta chains were read from a single sample in a study of cytomegalovirus exposure and HLA in healthy donors. Libraries were prepared by immunoSEQ multiplex PCR; TCRdb keeps only in-frame clonotypes and omits some of them. The repertoire includes about 93,000 clones, roughly 80% of them detected once, and around 2% sits in the top ten. The sequenced sample was PBMCs. The source of these receptors is a boy under 18 in good health and CMV-seronegative. The CDR3 runs from the conserved cysteine through the conserved F or W. The order of the fields is CDR3 length, J gene, clone size, V gene, D gene, CDR3 DNA, CDR3 protein. A D gene is named only where the DNA matches it firmly. Clone size is shown for a subset of rows, as once, few, many or a class of expanded clone.

15 | TRBJ2-7 | - | TRBV6-5 | TRBD2 | TGTGCCAGCAGTTACTCCAGGGCGGGGAGGGACGAGCAGTACTTC | CASSYSRAGRDEQYF
15 | TRBJ1-1 | - | TRBV9 | - | TGTGCCAGCAGCGGTGGGATAGGGGCGAACACTGAAGCTTTCTTT | CASSGGIGANTEAFF
12 | TRBJ1-1 | - | TRBV6-5 | - | TGTGCCACCAAGCGGGGGAGCACTGAAGCTTTCTTT | CATKRGSTEAFF
17 | TRBJ2-3 | - | TRBV5-6 | - | TGTGCCAGCAGCGGAGGCTCGAGTGACACCTTCTTATATACGCAGTATTTT | CASSGGSSDTFLYTQYF
12 | TRBJ1-1 | - | TRBV29-1 | - | TGCAGCGTTGGCGGGGGGCGGACTGAAGCTTTCTTT | CSVGGGRTEAFF
12 | TRBJ1-5 | once | TRBV5-1 | TRBD1 | TGCGCCAGCAGCCCGGACAGGGGGCCCCAGCATTTT | CASSPDRGPQHF
13 | TRBJ1-6 | - | TRBV18 | TRBD1 | TGTGCCAGCCGGGGACAGATGGATTCACCCCTCCACTTT | CASRGQMDSPLHF
14 | TRBJ1-1 | - | TRBV6-5 | - | TGTGCCAGCAGTTACGTCAGGGGGAACACTGAAGCTTTCTTT | CASSYVRGNTEAFF
16 | TRBJ2-3 | - | TRBV10-3 | - | TGTGCCATCAATACTCTCGGGGGAGCGAGCACAGATACGCAGTATTTT | CAINTLGGASTDTQYF
15 | TRBJ2-7 | - | TRBV5-1 | TRBD1 | TGCGCCAGCAGCCCCACCGGGACAGGGGTTAACGAGCAGTACTTC | CASSPTGTGVNEQYF
14 | TRBJ2-7 | - | TRBV2 | TRBD2 | TGTGCCAGCAGGTCGAGCGGGAGATCCTACGAGCAGTACTTC | CASRSSGRSYEQYF
15 | TRBJ1-5 | - | TRBV7-7 | - | TGTGCTAGCAGCTTCCACGAAGCTTTACATCAGCCCCAGCATTTT | CASSFHEALHQPQHF
13 | TRBJ1-2 | - | TRBV28 | TRBD1 | TGTGCCAGCAGGACAGGGGGGGGTAGCGGCTACACCTTC | CASRTGGGSGYTF
17 | TRBJ2-1 | - | TRBV10-3 | TRBD2 | TGTGCCATCAGTGAGTCTGAGACTAGCGGGAGATTCCATGAGCAGTTCTTC | CAISESETSGRFHEQFF
19 | TRBJ1-5 | - | TRBV15 | - | TGTGCCACCAGCAGAGATATAGCGCCACCCGGACAGCTCAATCAGCCCCAGCATTTT | CATSRDIAPPGQLNQPQHF
14 | TRBJ1-4 | - | TRBV5-1 | TRBD1 | TGCGCCAGCAGTCGGGACAGTACTAATGAAAAACTGTTTTTT | CASSRDSTNEKLFF
14 | TRBJ2-3 | - | TRBV28 | - | TGTGCCAGCAGTCAGACGACTAGCACAGATACGCAGTATTTT | CASSQTTSTDTQYF
15 | TRBJ1-1 | - | TRBV5-6 | - | TGTGCCAGCAGCTTGGTCAGGGGTGAAAACACTGAAGCTTTCTTT | CASSLVRGENTEAFF
9 | TRBJ2-5 | - | TRBV20-1 | - | TGCAGTGCTTCAAAGACCCAGTACTTC | CSASKTQYF
15 | TRBJ1-2 | - | TRBV29-1 | TRBD1 | TGCAGCGTTGAATCCCATCCGGACAGGGGCTATGGCTACACCTTC | CSVESHPDRGYGYTF
15 | TRBJ2-1 | - | TRBV6-6 | TRBD2 | TGTGCCAGCAGTTCCAGGACTAGCGGCTACAATGAGCAGTTCTTC | CASSSRTSGYNEQFF
15 | TRBJ2-3 | - | TRBV29-1 | TRBD2 | TGCAGCGTTGAGTCACTAGCGGGAGTTTCAGATACGCAGTATTTT | CSVESLAGVSDTQYF
17 | TRBJ2-1 | once | TRBV29-1 | TRBD2 | TGCAGCGTGGAGGGACTAGCCCGAACCGGCTCCTACAATGAGCAGTTCTTC | CSVEGLARTGSYNEQFF
17 | TRBJ2-7 | - | TRBV7-9 | TRBD2 | TGTGCCAGCAGCCCCCGGGGCCTGCGGGAGACATCCTACGAGCAGTACTTC | CASSPRGLRETSYEQYF
15 | TRBJ1-6 | - | TRBV7-9 | - | TGTGCCAGCAGCCCTACTAGGGGACTTAATTCACCCCTCCACTTT | CASSPTRGLNSPLHF
20 | TRBJ2-6 | - | TRBV28 | TRBD1 | TGTGCCAGCAGTGCGCGAAGGACAGGGTTAATTAGCTCTGGGGCCAACGTCCTGACTTTC | CASSARRTGLISSGANVLTF
17 | TRBJ2-3 | - | TRBV4-3 | - | TGCGCCAGCAGCCAAGATTTTGGGGCTTACAGGACAGATACGCAGTATTTT | CASSQDFGAYRTDTQYF
13 | TRBJ2-7 | - | TRBV29-1 | - | TGCAGCGTTGAAGACTATTCCTCCTACGAGCAGTACTTC | CSVEDYSSYEQYF
14 | TRBJ2-1 | - | TRBV18 | - | TGTGCCAGCTCACCACGGACAGAGGGGCATGAGCAGTTCTTC | CASSPRTEGHEQFF
15 | TRBJ2-5 | - | TRBV7-2 | - | TGTGCCAGCAGCTCTTACTCTAATTACCAAGAGACCCAGTACTTC | CASSSYSNYQETQYF
16 | TRBJ1-5 | - | TRBV4-1 | - | TGCGCCAGCAGCCAAGATTCGGCAGGCCACAATCAGCCCCAGCATTTT | CASSQDSAGHNQPQHF